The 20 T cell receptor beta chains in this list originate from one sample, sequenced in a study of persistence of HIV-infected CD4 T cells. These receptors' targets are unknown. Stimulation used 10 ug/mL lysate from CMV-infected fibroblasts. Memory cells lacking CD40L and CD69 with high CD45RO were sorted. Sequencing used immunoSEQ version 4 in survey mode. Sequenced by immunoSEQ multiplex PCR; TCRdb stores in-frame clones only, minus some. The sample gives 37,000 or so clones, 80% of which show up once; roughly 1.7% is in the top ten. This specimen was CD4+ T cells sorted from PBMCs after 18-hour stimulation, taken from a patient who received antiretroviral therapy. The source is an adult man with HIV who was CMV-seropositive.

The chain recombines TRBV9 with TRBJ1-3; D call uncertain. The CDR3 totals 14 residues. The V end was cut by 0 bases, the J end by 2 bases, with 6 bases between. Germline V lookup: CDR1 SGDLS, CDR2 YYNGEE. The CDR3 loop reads CASSVGSTGNTIYF. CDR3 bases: TGTGCCAGCAGCGTAGGGAGTACTGGAAACACCATATATTTT.

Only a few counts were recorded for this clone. CDR3 amino acids: CASSRRQVGQPQHF. In DNA form, the CDR3 reads TGTGCCAGCAGTCGCAGACAGGTCGGGCAGCCCCAGCATTTT. The chain uses TRBV28 and TRBJ1-5, with D perhaps matching TRBD1 (6 bases). Trimming removed 5 bases from V and 7 bases from J, with 15 bases in between. The CDR3 spans 14 residues. The germline CDR1 and CDR2 sequences are MDHEN and SYDVKM.

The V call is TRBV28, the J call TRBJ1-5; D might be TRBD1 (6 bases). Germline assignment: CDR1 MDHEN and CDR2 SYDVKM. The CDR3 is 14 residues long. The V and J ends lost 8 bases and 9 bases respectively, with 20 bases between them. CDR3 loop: CASDEDSPSRPQHF. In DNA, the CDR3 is TGTGCCAGCGACGAGGACAGTCCGTCTAGGCCCCAGCATTTT.

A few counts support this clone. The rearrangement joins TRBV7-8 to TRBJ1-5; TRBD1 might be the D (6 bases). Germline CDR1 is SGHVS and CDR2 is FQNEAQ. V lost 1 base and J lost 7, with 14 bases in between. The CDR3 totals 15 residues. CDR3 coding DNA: TGTGCCAGCAGCTTAGGCCGGGTAGGGGGGCAGCCCCAGCATTTT. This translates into CASSLGRVGGQPQHF.

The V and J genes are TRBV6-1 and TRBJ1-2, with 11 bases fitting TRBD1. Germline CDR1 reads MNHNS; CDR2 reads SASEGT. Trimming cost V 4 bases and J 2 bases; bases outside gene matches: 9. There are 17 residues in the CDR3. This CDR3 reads CASSGPGDRGGNYGYTF. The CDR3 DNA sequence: TGTGCCAGCAGTGGACCCGGGGACAGGGGGGGAAACTATGGCTACACCTTC.

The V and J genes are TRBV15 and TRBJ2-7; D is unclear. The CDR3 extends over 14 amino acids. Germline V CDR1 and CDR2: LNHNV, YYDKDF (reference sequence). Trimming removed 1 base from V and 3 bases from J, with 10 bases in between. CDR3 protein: CATSRARRDYEQYF. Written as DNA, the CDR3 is TGTGCCACCAGCAGAGCTCGGAGAGACTACGAGCAGTACTTC.

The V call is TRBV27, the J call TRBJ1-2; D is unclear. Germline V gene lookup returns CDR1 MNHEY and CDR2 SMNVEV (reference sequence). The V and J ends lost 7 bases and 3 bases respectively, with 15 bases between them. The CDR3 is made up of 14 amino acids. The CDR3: CASTRTPDDYGYTF. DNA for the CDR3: TGTGCCAGCACCAGGACCCCGGACGACTATGGCTACACCTTC.

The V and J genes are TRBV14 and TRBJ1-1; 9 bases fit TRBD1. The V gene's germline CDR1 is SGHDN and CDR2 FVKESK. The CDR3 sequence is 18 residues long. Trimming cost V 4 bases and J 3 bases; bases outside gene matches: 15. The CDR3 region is CASSRPGTGSRLDTEAFF. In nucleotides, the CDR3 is TGTGCCAGCAGCCGCCCCGGGACAGGGAGCCGGTTGGACACTGAAGCTTTCTTT.

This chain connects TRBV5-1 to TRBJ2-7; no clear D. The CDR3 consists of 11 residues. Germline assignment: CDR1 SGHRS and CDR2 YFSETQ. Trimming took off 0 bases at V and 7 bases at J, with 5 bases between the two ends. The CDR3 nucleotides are TGCGCCAGCAGCTTGGAAAAGGAGCAGTACTTC. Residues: CASSLEKEQYF.

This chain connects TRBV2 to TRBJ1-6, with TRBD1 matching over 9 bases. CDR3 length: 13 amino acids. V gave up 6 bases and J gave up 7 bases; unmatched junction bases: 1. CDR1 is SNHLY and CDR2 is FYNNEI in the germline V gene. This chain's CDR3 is CASSGQGNSPLHF. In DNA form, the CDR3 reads TGTGCCAGCAGCGGACAGGGGAATTCACCCCTCCACTTT. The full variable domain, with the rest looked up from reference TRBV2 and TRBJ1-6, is EPEVTQTPSHQVTQMGQEVILRCVPISNHLYFYWYRQILGQKVEFLVSFYNNEISEKSEIFDDQFSVERPDGSNFTLKIRSTKLEDSAMYFCASSGQGNSPLHFGNGTRLTVT.

CDR3 DNA sequence: TGTGCCAGCAGTTTGACGAGTGGCGAGCAGTACTTC. Protein sequence: CASSLTSGEQYF. V gene TRBV12-3 or TRBV12-4 combines with J gene TRBJ2-7, with D hard to call. This CDR3 spans 12 amino acids. V lost 3 bases and J lost 6, with 9 bases in between.

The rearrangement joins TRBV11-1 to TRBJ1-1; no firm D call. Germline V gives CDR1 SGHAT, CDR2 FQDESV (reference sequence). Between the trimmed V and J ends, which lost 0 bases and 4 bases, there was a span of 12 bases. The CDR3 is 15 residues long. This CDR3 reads CASSLAPGVGTEAFF. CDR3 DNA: TGTGCCAGCAGCTTAGCGCCGGGTGTCGGCACTGAAGCTTTCTTT.

The CDR3 is CASRSGQGGQPQHF. The CDR3 coding sequence is TGTGCCAGCAGGTCGGGACAGGGCGGTCAGCCCCAGCATTTT. The chain combines TRBV6-5 with TRBJ1-5, with 9 bases lining up with TRBD1. The CDR3 totals 14 residues. CDR1 MNHEY and CDR2 SVGAGI come from the germline V gene. Trimming took 6 bases from V and 6 from J; bases not matched to a gene: 6.

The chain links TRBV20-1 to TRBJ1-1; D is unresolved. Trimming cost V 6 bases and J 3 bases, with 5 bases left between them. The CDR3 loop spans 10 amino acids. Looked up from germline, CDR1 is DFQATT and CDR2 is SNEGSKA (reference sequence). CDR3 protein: CSAVYTEAFF. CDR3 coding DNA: TGCAGTGCCGTGTACACTGAAGCTTTCTTT.

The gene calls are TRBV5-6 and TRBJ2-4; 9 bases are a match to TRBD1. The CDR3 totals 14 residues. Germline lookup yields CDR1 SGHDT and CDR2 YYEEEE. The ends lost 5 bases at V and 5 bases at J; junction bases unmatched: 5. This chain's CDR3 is CASRLQGAENIQYF. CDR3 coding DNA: TGTGCCAGCAGATTACAGGGGGCGGAAAACATTCAGTACTTC.

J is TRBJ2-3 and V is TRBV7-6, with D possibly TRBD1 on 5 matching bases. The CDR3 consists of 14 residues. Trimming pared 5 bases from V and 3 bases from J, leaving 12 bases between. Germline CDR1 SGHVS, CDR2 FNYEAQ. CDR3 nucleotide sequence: TGTGCCAGCAGCCAAAAGAAGGGGACAGATACGCAGTATTTT. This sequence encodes CASSQKKGTDTQYF. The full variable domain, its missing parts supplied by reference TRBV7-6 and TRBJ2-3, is GAGVSQSPRYKVTKRGQDVALRCDPISGHVSLYWYRQALGQGPEFLTYFNYEAQQDKSGLPNDRFSAERPEGSISTLTIQRTEQRDSAMYRCASSQKKGTDTQYFGPGTRLTVL.

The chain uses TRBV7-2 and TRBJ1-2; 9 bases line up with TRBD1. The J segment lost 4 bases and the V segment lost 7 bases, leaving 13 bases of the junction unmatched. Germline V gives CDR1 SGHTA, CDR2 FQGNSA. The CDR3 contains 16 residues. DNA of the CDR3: TGTGCCAGCAACCCGGGACAGGGCCTTAGGAGCTATGGCTACACCTTC. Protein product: CASNPGQGLRSYGYTF.

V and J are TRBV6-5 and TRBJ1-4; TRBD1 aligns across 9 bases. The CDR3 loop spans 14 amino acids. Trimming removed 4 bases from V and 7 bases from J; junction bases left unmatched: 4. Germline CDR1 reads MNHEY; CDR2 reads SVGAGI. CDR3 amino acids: CASSLDRGTEKLFF. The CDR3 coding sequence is TGTGCCAGCAGTTTGGACAGGGGAACTGAAAAACTGTTTTTT.

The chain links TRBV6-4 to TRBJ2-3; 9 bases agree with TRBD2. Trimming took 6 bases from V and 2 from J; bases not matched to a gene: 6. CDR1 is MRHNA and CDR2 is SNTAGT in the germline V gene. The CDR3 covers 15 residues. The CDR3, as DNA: TGTGCCAGCAGGTGGCTAGCGGGGAACACAGATACGCAGTATTTT. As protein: CASRWLAGNTDTQYF.

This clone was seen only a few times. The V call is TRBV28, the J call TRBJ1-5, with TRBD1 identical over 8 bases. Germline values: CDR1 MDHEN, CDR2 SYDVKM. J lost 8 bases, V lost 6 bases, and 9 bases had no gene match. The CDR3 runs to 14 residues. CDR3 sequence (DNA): TGTGCCAGCAGGACAGGGGCCCAGTTGAAGCCCCAGCATTTT. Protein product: CASRTGAQLKPQHF.